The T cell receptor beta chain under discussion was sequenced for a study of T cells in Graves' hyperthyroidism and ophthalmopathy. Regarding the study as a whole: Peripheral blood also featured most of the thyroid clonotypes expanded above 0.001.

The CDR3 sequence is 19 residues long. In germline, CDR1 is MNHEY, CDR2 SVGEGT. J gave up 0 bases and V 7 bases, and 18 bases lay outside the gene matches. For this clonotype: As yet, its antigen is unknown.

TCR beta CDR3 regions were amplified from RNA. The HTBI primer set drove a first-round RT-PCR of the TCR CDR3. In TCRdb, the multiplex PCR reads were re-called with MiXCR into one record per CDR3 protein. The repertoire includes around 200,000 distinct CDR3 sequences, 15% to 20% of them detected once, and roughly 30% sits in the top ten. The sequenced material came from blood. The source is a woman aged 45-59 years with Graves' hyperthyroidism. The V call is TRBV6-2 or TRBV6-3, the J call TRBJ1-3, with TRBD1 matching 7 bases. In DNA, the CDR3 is TGTGCCAGCAATCGGGACAGTCGGAAAGGACGACTCTCTGGAAACACCATATATTTT. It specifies CASNRDSRKGRLSGNTIYF.